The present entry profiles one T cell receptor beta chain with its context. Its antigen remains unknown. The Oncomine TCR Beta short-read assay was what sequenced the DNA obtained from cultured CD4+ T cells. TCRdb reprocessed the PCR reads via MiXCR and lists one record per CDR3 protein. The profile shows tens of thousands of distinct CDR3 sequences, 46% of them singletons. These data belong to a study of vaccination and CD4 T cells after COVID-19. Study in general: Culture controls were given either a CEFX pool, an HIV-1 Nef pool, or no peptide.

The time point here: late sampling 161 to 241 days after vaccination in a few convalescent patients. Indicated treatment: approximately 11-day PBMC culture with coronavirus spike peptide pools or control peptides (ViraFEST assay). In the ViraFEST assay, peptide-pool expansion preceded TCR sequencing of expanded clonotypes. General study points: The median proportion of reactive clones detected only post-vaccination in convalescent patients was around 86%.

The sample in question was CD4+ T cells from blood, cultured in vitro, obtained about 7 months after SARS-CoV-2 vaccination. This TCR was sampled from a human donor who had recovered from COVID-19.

The CDR3 is CATSGFNTEAFF. The CDR3 DNA sequence: TGTGCCACCAGTGGGTTTAACACTGAAGCTTTCTTT. The chain couples TRBV24-1 to TRBJ1-1; no clear D gene. V shed 5 bases and J shed 2 bases, with 5 bases lying between them. This CDR3 comprises 12 residues. The germline CDR1 and CDR2 sequences are KGHDR and SFDVKD.